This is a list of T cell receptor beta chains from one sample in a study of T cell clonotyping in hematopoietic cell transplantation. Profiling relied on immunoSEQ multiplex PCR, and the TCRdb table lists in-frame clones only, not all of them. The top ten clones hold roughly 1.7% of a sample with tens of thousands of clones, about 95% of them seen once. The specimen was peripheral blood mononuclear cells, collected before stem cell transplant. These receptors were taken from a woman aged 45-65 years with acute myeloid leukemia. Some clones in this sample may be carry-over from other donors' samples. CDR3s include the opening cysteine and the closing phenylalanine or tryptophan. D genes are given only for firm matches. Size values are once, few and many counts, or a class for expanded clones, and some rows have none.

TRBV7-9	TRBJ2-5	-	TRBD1	CASSQGDRVEETQYF	TGTGCCAGCAGCCAGGGGGACAGGGTAGAAGAGACCCAGTACTTC
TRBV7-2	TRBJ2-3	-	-	CASSLWQGEADTQYF	TGTGCCAGCAGCTTATGGCAGGGGGAGGCAGATACGCAGTATTTT
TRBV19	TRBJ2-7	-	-	CASSISRDSYEQYF	TGTGCCAGTAGTATCAGTAGGGACTCCTACGAGCAGTACTTC
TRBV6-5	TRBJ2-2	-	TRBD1	CASSYGQGATGELFF	TGTGCCAGCAGTTACGGACAGGGGGCGACCGGGGAGCTGTTTTTT
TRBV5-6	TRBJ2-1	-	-	CASSTNNEQFF	TGTGCCAGCAGCACGAACAATGAGCAGTTCTTC
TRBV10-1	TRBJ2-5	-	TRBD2	CASSVGLAAPETQYF	TGCGCCAGCAGTGTAGGACTAGCGGCTCCGGAGACCCAGTACTTC
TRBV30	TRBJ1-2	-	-	CAWSVEQGVGYTF	TGTGCCTGGAGTGTAGAACAGGGAGTTGGCTACACCTTC
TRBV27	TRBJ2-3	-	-	CASSLSMGFGATDTQYF	TGTGCCAGCAGTTTATCAATGGGGTTTGGTGCCACAGATACGCAGTATTTT
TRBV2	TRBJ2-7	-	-	CASSAISYEQYF	TGTGCCAGCAGTGCCATCTCCTACGAGCAGTACTTC
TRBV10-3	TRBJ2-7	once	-	CAISESAPYEQYF	TGTGCCATCAGTGAATCAGCGCCCTACGAGCAGTACTTC
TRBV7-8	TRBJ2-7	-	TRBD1	CASSLRTGSYEQYF	TGTGCCAGCAGCCTACGGACAGGTTCCTACGAGCAGTACTTC
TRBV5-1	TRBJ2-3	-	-	CASSLLGSEDTQYF	TGCGCCAGCAGCTTGCTCGGGTCCGAAGATACGCAGTATTTT
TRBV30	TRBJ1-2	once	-	CAWSVSPGNGYTF	TGTGCCTGGAGTGTAAGTCCAGGGAATGGCTACACCTTC
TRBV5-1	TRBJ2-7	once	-	CASSLKGSPYEQYF	TGCGCCAGCAGCTTAAAAGGGAGCCCCTACGAGCAGTACTTC
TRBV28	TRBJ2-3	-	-	CASSSEAATGLGTDTQYF	TGTGCCAGCAGTTCCGAAGCGGCAACGGGGCTGGGCACAGATACGCAGTATTTT
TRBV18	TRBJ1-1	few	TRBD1	CASSPPSQGADFTEAFF	TGTGCCAGCTCACCACCGTCCCAGGGGGCAGATTTCACTGAAGCTTTCTTT
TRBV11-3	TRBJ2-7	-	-	CASSLDLEDEQYF	TGTGCCAGCAGCTTAGATCTCGAGGACGAGCAGTACTTC
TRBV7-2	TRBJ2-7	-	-	CASSLTGNSYEQYF	TGTGCCAGCAGCTTAACAGGCAACTCCTACGAGCAGTACTTC
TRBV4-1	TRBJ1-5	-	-	CASSQDLGDPRQPQHF	TGCGCCAGCAGCCAAGATCTTGGGGACCCAAGGCAGCCCCAGCATTTT
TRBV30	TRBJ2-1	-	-	CAWSQREEQFF	TGTGCCTGGAGCCAACGGGAGGAGCAGTTCTTC
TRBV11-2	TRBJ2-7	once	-	CASSLDRTYEQYF	TGTGCCAGCAGCTTAGACAGGACCTACGAGCAGTACTTC
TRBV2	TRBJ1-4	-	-	CASRRAGPANEKLFF	TGTGCCAGCCGGAGGGCAGGCCCGGCTAATGAAAAACTGTTTTTT
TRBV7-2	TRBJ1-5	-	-	CASSTGLDQPQHF	TGTGCCAGCAGCACAGGTTTGGATCAGCCCCAGCATTTT
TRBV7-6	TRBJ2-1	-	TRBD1	CASSLVGGDRDNEQFF	TGTGCCAGCAGCTTAGTAGGGGGGGACAGGGACAATGAGCAGTTCTTC
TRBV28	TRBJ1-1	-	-	CASSLKQGMNTEAFF	TGTGCCAGCAGTCTAAAGCAAGGGATGAACACTGAAGCTTTCTTT
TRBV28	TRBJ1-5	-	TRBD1	CASSLNKLDRKNQPQHF	TGTGCCAGCAGTCTTAACAAACTGGACAGGAAAAATCAGCCCCAGCATTTT
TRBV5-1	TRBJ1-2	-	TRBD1	CASSLAGQSSYGYTF	TGCGCCAGCAGCTTGGCGGGACAGTCAAGCTATGGCTACACCTTC
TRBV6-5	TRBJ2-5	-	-	CASGRRETQYF	TGTGCCAGCGGAAGAAGGGAGACCCAGTACTTC
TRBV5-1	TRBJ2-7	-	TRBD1	CASSRIGTGNEQYF	TGCGCCAGCAGCCGGATCGGGACAGGGAACGAGCAGTACTTC
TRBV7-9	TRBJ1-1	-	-	CASSFTLGSSAFF	TGTGCCAGCAGCTTCACCCTCGGGTCGTCTGCTTTCTTT
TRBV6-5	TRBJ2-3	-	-	CASSYTSPSTDTQYF	TGTGCCAGCAGTTACACTAGCCCTAGCACAGATACGCAGTATTTT
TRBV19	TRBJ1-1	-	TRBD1	CASTRTGRTEAFF	TGTGCCAGTACCCGGACAGGGAGAACTGAAGCTTTCTTT
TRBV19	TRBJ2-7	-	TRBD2	CASSSLAGGLYEQYF	TGTGCCAGTAGTTCACTAGCGGGGGGGCTCTACGAGCAGTACTTC
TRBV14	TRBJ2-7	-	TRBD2	CASLGGLAGGEQYF	TGTGCCAGCCTAGGGGGACTAGCGGGAGGTGAGCAGTACTTC
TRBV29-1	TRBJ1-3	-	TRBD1	CSVGDRGNTIYF	TGCAGCGTTGGGGACAGGGGAAACACCATATATTTT
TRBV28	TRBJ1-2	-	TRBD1	CASSLGQGAYGYTF	TGTGCCAGCAGTTTAGGTCAGGGGGCGTATGGCTACACCTTC
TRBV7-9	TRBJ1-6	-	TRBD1	CASSLGQGAYNSPLHF	TGTGCCAGCAGCTTAGGACAGGGGGCCTATAATTCACCCCTCCACTTT
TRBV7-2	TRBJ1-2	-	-	CASSARESPSYGYTF	TGTGCCAGCAGCGCCAGGGAATCGCCTTCCTATGGCTACACCTTC
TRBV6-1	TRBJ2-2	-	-	CASRWNTGELFF	TGTGCCAGCAGATGGAACACCGGGGAGCTGTTTTTT
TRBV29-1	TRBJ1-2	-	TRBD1	CSVPGTGAGYTF	TGCAGCGTCCCCGGGACAGGGGCTGGCTACACCTTC
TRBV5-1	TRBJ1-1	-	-	CASSLSGYTEAFF	TGCGCCAGCAGCTTGTCAGGGTACACTGAAGCTTTCTTT
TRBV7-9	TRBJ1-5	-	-	CASSLDTGVVSPQHF	TGTGCCAGCAGCTTAGATACGGGTGTCGTCTCGCCCCAGCATTTT
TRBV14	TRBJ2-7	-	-	CASSQVDMLSEQYF	TGTGCCAGCAGCCAAGTAGACATGTTGAGCGAGCAGTACTTC
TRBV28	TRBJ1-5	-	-	CASRRVQGTQPQHF	TGTGCCAGCAGGAGGGTCCAGGGAACGCAGCCCCAGCATTTT
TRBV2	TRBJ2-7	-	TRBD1	CASRDRESSYEQYF	TGTGCCAGCAGGGACAGGGAGAGCTCCTACGAGCAGTACTTC
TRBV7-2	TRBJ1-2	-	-	CASSFSTMYGYTF	TGTGCCAGCAGCTTCTCTACTATGTATGGCTACACCTTC
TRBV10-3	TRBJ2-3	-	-	CAISESTQGSGDTQYF	TGTGCCATCAGTGAGTCGACGCAGGGTAGCGGAGATACGCAGTATTTT
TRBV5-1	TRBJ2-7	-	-	CASSYRASSYEQYF	TGCGCCAGCAGCTACAGGGCTAGCTCCTACGAGCAGTACTTC
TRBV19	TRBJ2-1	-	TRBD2	CASSIDGTSGKVYNEQFF	TGTGCCAGTAGTATAGATGGTACTAGCGGGAAGGTCTACAATGAGCAGTTCTTC
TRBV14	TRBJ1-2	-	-	CASSQEGLTGYGYTF	TGTGCCAGCAGCCAAGAGGGCCTGACAGGTTATGGCTACACCTTC
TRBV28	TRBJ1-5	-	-	CASSHEGGSNQPQHF	TGTGCCAGCAGCCACGAGGGAGGTAGCAATCAGCCCCAGCATTTT
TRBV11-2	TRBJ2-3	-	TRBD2	CASSVLAGADTQYF	TGTGCCAGCAGCGTACTAGCGGGGGCAGATACGCAGTATTTT
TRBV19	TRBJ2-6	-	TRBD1	CASSITGGKTGANVLTF	TGTGCCAGTAGTATCACAGGGGGAAAAACTGGGGCCAACGTCCTGACTTTC
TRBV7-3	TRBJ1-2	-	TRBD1	CASSPTDRAAGIYGYTF	TGTGCCAGCAGCCCAACCGACAGGGCGGCAGGGATCTATGGCTACACCTTC
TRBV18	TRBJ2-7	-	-	CASSPDGGAYGEQYF	TGTGCCAGCTCACCAGATGGGGGCGCCTATGGCGAGCAGTACTTC